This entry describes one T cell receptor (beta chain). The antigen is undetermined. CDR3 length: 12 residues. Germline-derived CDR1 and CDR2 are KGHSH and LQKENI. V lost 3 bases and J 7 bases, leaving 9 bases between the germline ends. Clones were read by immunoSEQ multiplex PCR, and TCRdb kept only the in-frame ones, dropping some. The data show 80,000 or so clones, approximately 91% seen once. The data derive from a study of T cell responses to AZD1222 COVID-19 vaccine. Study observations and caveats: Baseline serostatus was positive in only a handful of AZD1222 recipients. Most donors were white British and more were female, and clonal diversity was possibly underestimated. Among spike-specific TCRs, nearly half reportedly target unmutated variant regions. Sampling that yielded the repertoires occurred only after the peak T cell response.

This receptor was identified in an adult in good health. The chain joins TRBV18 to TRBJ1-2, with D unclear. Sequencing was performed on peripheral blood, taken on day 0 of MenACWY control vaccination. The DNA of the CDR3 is TGTGCCAGCTCACCGGATCCGGGTGGCTACACCTTC. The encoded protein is CASSPDPGGYTF.